This T cell receptor (beta chain) was captured by sequencing in a study of blood T cell repertoires in COVID-19. About the research overall: The origin of the acute and convalescent COVID-19 samples was the United States, Italy and Spain.

In the authors' methods: The authors estimated nucleated cell counts from reference gene primer amplification. The data were produced by immunoSEQ multiplex PCR, yet TCRdb's version contains in-frame clones alone and is incomplete. D and trimming were read from the DNA, whereas the V and J calls and clone size are those reported in that table. The table includes 80,000 to 95,000 clones, around 81% detected once. Germline assignment: CDR1 MNHEY and CDR2 SMNVEV (reference sequence). The V gene end was trimmed by 4 bases and the J gene end by 0 bases; junction bases not matched to a gene: 4. The CDR3 contains 16 residues.

The chain has TRBV27 and TRBJ1-2, with 11 nucleotides matching TRBD1. The clonotype originates from a man aged 80 or over with COVID-19, enrolled during active disease. The sequencing sample was made of peripheral blood. The DNA for the CDR3 is TGTGCCAGCAGTTCCAGGACAGGGGGCTCTAACTATGGCTACACCTTC. This codes for CASSSRTGGSNYGYTF.